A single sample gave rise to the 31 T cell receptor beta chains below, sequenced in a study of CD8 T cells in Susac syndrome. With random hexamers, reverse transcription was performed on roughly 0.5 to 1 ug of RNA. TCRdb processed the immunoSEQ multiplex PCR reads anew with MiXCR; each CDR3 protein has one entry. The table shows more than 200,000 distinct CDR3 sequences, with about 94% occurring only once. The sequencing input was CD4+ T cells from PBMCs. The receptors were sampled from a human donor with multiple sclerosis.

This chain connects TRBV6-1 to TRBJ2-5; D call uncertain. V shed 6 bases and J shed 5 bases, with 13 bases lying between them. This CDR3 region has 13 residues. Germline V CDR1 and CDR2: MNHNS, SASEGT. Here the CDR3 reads CASSPAARETQYF. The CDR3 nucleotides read TGTGCCAGCAGCCCCGCGGCGCGGGAGACCCAGTACTTC.

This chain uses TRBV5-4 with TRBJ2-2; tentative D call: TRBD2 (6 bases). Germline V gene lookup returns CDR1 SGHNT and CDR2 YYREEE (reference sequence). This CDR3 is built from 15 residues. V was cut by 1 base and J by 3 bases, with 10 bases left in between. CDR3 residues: CASSLPPGDTGELFF. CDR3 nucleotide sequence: TGTGCCAGCAGCTTGCCTCCGGGGGACACCGGGGAGCTGTTTTTT. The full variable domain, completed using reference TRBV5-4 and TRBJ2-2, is ETGVTQSPTHLIKTRGQQVTLRCSSQSGHNTVSWYQQALGQGPQFIFQYYREEENGRGNFPPRFSGLQFPNYSSELNVNALELDDSALYLCASSLPPGDTGELFFGEGSRLTVL.

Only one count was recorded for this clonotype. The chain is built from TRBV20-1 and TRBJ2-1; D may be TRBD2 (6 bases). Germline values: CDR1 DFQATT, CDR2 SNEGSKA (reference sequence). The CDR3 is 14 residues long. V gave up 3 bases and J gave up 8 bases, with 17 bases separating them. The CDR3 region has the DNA TGCAGTGCTAGGATTTGGGACTCCGCGGATGAGCAGTTCTTC. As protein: CSARIWDSADEQFF.

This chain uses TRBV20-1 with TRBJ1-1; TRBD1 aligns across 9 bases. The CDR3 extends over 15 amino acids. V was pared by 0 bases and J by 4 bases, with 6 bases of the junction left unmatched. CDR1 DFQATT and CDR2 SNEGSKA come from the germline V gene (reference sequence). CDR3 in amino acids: CSARDLGTGFTEAFF. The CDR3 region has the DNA TGCAGTGCTAGAGATTTAGGGACAGGGTTCACTGAAGCTTTCTTT.

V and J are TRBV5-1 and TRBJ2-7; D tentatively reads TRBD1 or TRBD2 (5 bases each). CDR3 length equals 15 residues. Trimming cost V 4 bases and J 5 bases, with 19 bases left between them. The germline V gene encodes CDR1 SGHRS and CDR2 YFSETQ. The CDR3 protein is CASSVHTPGPNEQYF. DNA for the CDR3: TGCGCCAGCAGCGTACACACTCCGGGACCTAACGAGCAGTACTTC.

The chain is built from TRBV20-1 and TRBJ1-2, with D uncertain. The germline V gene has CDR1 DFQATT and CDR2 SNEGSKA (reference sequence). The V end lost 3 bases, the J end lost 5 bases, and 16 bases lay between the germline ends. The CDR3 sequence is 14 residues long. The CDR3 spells CSASQVDIGYGYTF. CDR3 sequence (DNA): TGCAGTGCTAGCCAAGTGGATATCGGGTATGGCTACACCTTC.

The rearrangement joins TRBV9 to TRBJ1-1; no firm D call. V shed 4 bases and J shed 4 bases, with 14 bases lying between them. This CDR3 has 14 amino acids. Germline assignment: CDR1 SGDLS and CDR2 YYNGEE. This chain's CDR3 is CASSPRPHGTEAFF. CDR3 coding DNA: TGTGCCAGCAGCCCCCGTCCCCATGGCACTGAAGCTTTCTTT.

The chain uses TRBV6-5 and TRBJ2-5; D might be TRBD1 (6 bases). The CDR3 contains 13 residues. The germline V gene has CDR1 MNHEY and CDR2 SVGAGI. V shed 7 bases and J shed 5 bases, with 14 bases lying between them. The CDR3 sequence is CASTRDRRETQYF. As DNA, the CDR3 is TGTGCCAGCACCCGTGACAGGCGGGAGACCCAGTACTTC.

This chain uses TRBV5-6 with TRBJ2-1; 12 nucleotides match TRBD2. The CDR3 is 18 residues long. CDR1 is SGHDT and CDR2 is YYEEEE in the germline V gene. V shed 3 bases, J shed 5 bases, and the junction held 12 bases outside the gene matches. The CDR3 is CASSSDGLAGSSNNEQFF. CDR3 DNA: TGTGCCAGCAGCTCAGACGGACTAGCGGGATCTTCCAACAATGAGCAGTTCTTC. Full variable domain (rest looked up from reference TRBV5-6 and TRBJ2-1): DAGVTQSPTHLIKTRGQQVTLRCSPKSGHDTVSWYQQALGQGPQFIFQYYEEEERQRGNFPDRFSGHQFPNYSSELNVNALLLGDSALYLCASSSDGLAGSSNNEQFFGPGTRLTVL.

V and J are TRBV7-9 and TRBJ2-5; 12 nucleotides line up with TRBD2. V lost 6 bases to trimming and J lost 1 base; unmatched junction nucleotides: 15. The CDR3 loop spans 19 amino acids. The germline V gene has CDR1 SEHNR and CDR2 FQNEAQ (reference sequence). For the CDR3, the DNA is TGTGCCAGCAGTAAACCTCTAGCGGGGGGGCAGGGTACCCAAGAGACCCAGTACTTC. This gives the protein CASSKPLAGGQGTQETQYF.

The CDR3 spells CASSQDPGAAGELFF. The CDR3 DNA sequence: TGTGCCAGCAGCCAAGATCCGGGGGCAGCCGGGGAGCTGTTTTTT. This chain joins TRBV3-1 and TRBJ2-2; possibly TRBD1 or TRBD2 for D (6 bases each). Germline V gene data show CDR1 as LGHDT and CDR2 as YNNKEL (reference sequence). The germline V and J ends were trimmed by 0 bases and 6 bases, with 11 bases remaining between them. The CDR3 is made up of 15 amino acids.

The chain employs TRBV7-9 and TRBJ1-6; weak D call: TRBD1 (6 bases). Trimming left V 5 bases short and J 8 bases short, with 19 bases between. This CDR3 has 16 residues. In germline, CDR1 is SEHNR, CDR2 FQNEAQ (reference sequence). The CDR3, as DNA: TGTGCCAGCAGCCTAGATCCAGGGGTGGTATATTCACCCCTCCACTTT. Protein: CASSLDPGVVYSPLHF.

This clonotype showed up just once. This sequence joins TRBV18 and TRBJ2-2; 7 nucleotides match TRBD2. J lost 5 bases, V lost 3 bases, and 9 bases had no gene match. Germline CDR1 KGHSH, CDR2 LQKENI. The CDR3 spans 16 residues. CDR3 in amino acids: CASSPLGAGETGELFF. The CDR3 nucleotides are TGTGCCAGCTCACCTCTCGGGGCGGGAGAGACCGGGGAGCTGTTTTTT.

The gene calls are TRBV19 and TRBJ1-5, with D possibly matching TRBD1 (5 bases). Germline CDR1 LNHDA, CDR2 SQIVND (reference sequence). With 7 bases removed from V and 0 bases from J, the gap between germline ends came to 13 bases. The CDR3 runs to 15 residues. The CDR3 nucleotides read TGTGCCAGTAAAAAGGGGCCGGGTAGCAATCAGCCCCAGCATTTT. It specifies CASKKGPGSNQPQHF.

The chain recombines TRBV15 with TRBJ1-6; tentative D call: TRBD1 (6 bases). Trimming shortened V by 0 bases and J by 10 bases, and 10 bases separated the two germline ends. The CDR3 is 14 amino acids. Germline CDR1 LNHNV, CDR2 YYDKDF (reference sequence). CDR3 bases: TGTGCCACCAGCAGAGATAACAGGGACTCACCCCTCCACTTT. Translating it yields CATSRDNRDSPLHF.

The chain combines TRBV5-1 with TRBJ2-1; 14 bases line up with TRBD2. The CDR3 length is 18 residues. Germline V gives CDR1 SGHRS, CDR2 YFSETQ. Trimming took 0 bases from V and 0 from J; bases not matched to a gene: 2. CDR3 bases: TGCGCCAGCAGCTTGGGACTAGCGGGAGGGTTCTCCTACAATGAGCAGTTCTTC. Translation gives CASSLGLAGGFSYNEQFF.

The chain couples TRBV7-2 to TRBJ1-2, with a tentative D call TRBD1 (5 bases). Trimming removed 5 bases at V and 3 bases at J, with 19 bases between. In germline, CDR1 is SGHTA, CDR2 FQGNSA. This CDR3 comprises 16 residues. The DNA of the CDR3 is TGTGCCAGCAGCGTCAGTCCGGGACCGCCCTACTATGGCTACACCTTC. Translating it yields CASSVSPGPPYYGYTF.

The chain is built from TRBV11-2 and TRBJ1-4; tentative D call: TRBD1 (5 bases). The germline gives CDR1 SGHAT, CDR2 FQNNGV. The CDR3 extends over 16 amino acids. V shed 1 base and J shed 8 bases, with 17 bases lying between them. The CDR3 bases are TGTGCCAGCAGCTTAGGCAGCGGGACCGCGTGGGAAAAACTGTTTTTT. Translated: CASSLGSGTAWEKLFF.

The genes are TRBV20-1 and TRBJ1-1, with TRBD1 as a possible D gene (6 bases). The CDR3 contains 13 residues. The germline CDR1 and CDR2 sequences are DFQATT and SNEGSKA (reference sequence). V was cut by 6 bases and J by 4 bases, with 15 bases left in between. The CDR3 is CSATGGGGTEAFF. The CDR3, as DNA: TGCAGTGCCACGGGGGGCGGGGGCACTGAAGCTTTCTTT.

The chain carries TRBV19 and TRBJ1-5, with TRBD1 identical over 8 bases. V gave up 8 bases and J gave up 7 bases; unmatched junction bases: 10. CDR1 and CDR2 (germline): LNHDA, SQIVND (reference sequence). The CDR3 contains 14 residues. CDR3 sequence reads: CASADDRGIQPQHF. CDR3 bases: TGTGCCAGTGCCGACGACAGGGGCATCCAGCCCCAGCATTTT. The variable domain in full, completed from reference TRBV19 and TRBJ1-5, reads DGGITQSPKYLFRKEGQNVTLSCEQNLNHDAMYWYRQDPGQGLRLIYYSQIVNDFQKGDIAEGYSVSREKKESFPLTVTSAQKNPTAFYLCASADDRGIQPQHFGDGTRLSIL.

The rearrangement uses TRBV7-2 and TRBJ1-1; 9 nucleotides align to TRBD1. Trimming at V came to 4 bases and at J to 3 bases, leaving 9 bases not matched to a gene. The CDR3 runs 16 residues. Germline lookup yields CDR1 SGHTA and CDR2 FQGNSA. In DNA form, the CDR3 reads TGTGCCAGCAGCTCAATGCCCAGGACAGGGGACACTGAAGCTTTCTTT. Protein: CASSSMPRTGDTEAFF.

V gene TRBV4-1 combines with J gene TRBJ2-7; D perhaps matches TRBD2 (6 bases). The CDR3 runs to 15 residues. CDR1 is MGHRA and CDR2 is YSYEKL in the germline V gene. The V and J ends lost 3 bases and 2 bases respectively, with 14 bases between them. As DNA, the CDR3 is TGCGCCAGCAGCCATTACCGGGACTCAGCCTACGAGCAGTACTTC. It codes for CASSHYRDSAYEQYF.

The CDR3 sequence is CASRGTGEDKNIQYF. The CDR3, as DNA: TGTGCCAGCAGGGGGACAGGGGAGGACAAAAACATTCAGTACTTC. The rearrangement links TRBV28 to TRBJ2-4; 10 positions agree with TRBD1. Germline CDR1 and CDR2: MDHEN and SYDVKM. This CDR3 has 15 amino acids. Trimming cost V 6 bases and J 3 bases; bases outside gene matches: 5. Complete variable domain (other parts from reference TRBV28 and TRBJ2-4): DVKVTQSSRYLVKRTGEKVFLECVQDMDHENMFWYRQDPGLGLRLIYFSYDVKMKEKGDIPEGYSVSREKKERFSLILESASTNQTSMYLCASRGTGEDKNIQYFGAGTRLSVL.

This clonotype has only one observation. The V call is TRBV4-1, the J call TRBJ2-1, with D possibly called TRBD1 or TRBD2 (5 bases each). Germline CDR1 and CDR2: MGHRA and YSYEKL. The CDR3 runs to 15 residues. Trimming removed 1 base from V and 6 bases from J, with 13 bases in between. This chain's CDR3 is CASSQGFGTRNEQFF. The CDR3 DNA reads TGCGCCAGCAGCCAAGGTTTCGGGACGCGCAATGAGCAGTTCTTC.

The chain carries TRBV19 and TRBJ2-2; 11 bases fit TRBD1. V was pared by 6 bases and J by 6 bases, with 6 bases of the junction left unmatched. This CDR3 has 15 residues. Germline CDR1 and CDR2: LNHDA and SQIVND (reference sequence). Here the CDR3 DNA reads TGTGCCAGTAGCGCTAGGACAGGGGGCCCCGGGGAGCTGTTTTTT. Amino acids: CASSARTGGPGELFF.

CDR3 loop: CASQGGGVSNQPQHF. The CDR3 DNA is TGTGCCTCCCAGGGGGGGGGTGTGAGCAATCAGCCCCAGCATTTT. The chain has TRBV21-1 and TRBJ1-5; the table's D call, TRBD1, was not checked against the DNA. TRBV21-1 is reported as a pseudogene. The CDR3 is made up of 15 amino acids.

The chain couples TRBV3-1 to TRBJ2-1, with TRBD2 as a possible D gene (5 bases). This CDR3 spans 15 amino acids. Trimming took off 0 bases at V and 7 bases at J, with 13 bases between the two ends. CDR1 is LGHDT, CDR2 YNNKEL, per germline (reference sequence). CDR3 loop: CASSQDSTGENEQFF. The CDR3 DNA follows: TGTGCCAGCAGCCAAGATTCGACTGGGGAGAATGAGCAGTTCTTC.

The CDR3: CSASRIPTDTQYF. The CDR3 DNA sequence: TGCAGTGCTAGTCGCATACCCACAGATACGCAGTATTTT. The V call is TRBV20-1, the J call TRBJ2-3; the D is unclear. CDR3 size: 13 residues. Germline values: CDR1 DFQATT, CDR2 SNEGSKA (reference sequence). V dropped 3 bases and J dropped 2 bases, with 9 bases sitting between them.

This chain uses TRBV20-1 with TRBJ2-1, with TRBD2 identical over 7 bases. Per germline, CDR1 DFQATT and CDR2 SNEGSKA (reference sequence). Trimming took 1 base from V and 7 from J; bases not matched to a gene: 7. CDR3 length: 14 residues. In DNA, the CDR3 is TGCAGTGCTAGAGGCGGGAGTTTTGAGAATGAGCAGTTCTTC. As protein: CSARGGSFENEQFF.

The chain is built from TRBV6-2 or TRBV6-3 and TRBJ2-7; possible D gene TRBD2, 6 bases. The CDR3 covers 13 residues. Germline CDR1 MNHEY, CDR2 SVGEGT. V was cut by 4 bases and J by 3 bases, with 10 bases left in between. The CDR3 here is CASSSWGDYEQYF. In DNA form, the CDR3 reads TGTGCCAGCAGTTCATGGGGGGACTACGAGCAGTACTTC.

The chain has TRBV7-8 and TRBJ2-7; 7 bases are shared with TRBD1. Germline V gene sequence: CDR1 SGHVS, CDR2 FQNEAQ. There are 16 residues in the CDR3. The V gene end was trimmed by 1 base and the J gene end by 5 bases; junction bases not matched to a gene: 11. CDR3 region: CASSLVRGRNIHEQYF. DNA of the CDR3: TGTGCCAGCAGCTTAGTAAGGGGGCGTAATATCCACGAGCAGTACTTC.